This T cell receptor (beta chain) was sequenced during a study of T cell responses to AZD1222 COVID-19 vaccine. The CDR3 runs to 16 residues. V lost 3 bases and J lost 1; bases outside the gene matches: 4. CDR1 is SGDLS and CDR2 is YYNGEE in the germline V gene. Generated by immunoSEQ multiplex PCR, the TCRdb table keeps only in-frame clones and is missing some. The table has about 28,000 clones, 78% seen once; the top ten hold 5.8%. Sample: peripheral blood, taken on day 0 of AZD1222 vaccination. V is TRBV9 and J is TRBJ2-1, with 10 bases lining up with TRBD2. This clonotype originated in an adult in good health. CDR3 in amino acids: CASSEVLAGSYNEQFF. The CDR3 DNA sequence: TGTGCCAGCAGCGAGGTACTAGCGGGATCCTACAATGAGCAGTTCTTC.